The 7 T cell receptor beta chains below were found in one sample sequenced in a study of blood T cell repertoires in COVID-19. Here immunoSEQ multiplex PCR was the method, and the copy in TCRdb shows in-frame clones only, minus some. Here the sample spans around 620,000 clones, approximately 90% being singletons. Sequenced material: peripheral blood. The receptors derive from a young woman with acute or convalescent COVID-19.

The chain has TRBV30 and TRBJ1-1; D gene uncertain. The V gene lost 0 bases and the J gene lost 6 bases, with 11 bases spanning the gap. The CDR3 consists of 13 residues. Germline assignment: CDR1 GTSNPN and CDR2 SVGIG (reference sequence). CDR3 protein: CAWSVAGTAEAFF. The CDR3 DNA is TGTGCCTGGAGTGTAGCGGGTACGGCTGAAGCTTTCTTT.

This rearrangement joins TRBV5-1 to TRBJ1-6; the D gene is possibly TRBD1 (6 bases). CDR3 size: 15 residues. The V gene lost 5 bases and the J gene lost 7 bases, with 16 bases spanning the gap. CDR1 and CDR2 (germline): SGHRS, YFSETQ. The chain's CDR3 is CASRQTPGANSPLHF. DNA of the CDR3: TGCGCCAGCAGACAAACCCCAGGGGCCAATTCACCCCTCCACTTT.

The chain joins TRBV30 to TRBJ1-5; maybe TRBD1 (6 bases). Trimming took 2 bases from V and 3 from J, leaving 11 bases between them. Germline lookup yields CDR1 GTSNPN and CDR2 SVGIG (reference sequence). The CDR3 length is 14 residues. CDR3 residues: CAWSPGQNNQPQHF. The CDR3 DNA sequence: TGTGCCTGGAGTCCAGGACAGAACAATCAGCCCCAGCATTTT.

The rearrangement uses TRBV6-2 or TRBV6-3 and TRBJ2-1, with TRBD1 matching 10 bases. The V segment lost 2 bases and the J segment 4 bases; nucleotides outside the gene matches: 5. There are 16 residues in the CDR3. The germline V gene encodes CDR1 MNHEY and CDR2 SVGEGT. The CDR3 DNA reads TGTGCCAGCAGTTACCCGACGGACAGGGGGTACAATGAGCAGTTCTTC. This sequence encodes CASSYPTDRGYNEQFF.

This chain connects TRBV9 to TRBJ1-2; D possibly corresponds to TRBD1 (5 bases). CDR1 is SGDLS, CDR2 YYNGEE, per germline. The CDR3 contains 15 residues. Trimming took off 0 bases at V and 7 bases at J, with 16 bases between the two ends. As DNA, the CDR3 is TGTGCCAGCAGCGTAGCCCAGGGAGGTTCCCTTGGCTACACCTTC. Translated, it gives CASSVAQGGSLGYTF.

The chain has TRBV5-1 and TRBJ2-3; 9 nucleotides agree with TRBD1. The germline CDR1 and CDR2 sequences are SGHRS and YFSETQ. The CDR3 extends over 13 amino acids. V shed 2 bases, J shed 6 bases, and the junction held 1 base outside the gene matches. CDR3 nucleotides: TGCGCCAGCAGCTTACAGGGGGCCGATACGCAGTATTTT. Translation: CASSLQGADTQYF.

The V and J genes are TRBV27 and TRBJ1-5; maybe TRBD1 (6 bases). Trimming stripped 5 bases from V and 0 bases from J, with 8 bases between. From germline, CDR1 is MNHEY and CDR2 SMNVEV (reference sequence). The CDR3 consists of 14 residues. The CDR3 here is CASSATGSNQPQHF. The CDR3 bases are TGTGCCAGCAGTGCGACAGGTAGCAATCAGCCCCAGCATTTT.